This T cell receptor (beta chain) was recorded in a study of blood T cells in healthy people across ages (dated by TCRdb to the mid-2010s). Notes on the research overall: In model experiments, roughly one uniquely barcoded TCR beta cDNA molecule per two T cells was captured by template switching. The study measured age-related changes in TCR beta repertoire diversity using deep sequencing normalized with unique cDNA molecular identifiers. The donors were split into four age groups: young (average about 16 years), middle-aged (roughly 39), aged (more than 60) and long-lived (roughly 88). Two additional independent replicas of 1 million unique cDNA reads from the same blood draw were analyzed for two donors (one aged 18 to 30 and one aged 80 or older). What the authors observed across the whole study: The CMV infection status of donors was not known, potentially confounding age-related changes in expanded clonotypes. Compared with the aged group, the long-lived group had more naive CD4+ T cells, fewer expanded clones and increased TCR diversity, suggesting age selection. As age increased, observed TCR beta diversity per million T cells dropped in a roughly linear way, and a significant reduction was already evident by age about 40. Estimates of total diversity based on one million sequenced T cells were considered lower bounds and underestimates. Observed TCR beta diversity correlated strongly with the percentage of naive T cells measured by flow cytometry. Because profiling used bulk unsorted PBMCs, naive and antigen-experienced compartments could not be compared conclusively.

As concerns this clonotype: Its antigen specificity is not known. No much larger clonotype is one base removed from it; base qualities were not supplied.

Here V drops 2 bases and J drops 1 base, and the junction holds 10 bases not matched to any gene. The germline V gene (reference sequence) specifies SGHKS as CDR1 and YYEKEE as CDR2. From cysteine to phenylalanine, the CDR3 is 17 amino acids long. Only CDR3 DNA is held: 51 bases, read in frame from base 1. The library was produced with 5' RACE. Sequencing was performed on an Illumina HiSeq 2500. A second PCR of roughly 7 to 11 cycles was performed with a sample-barcoded 5' primer and a J-beta primer mix. A unique molecular identifier was introduced onto each TCR beta cDNA molecule by a template-switch 5' adaptor carrying 12 random nucleotides. Each sample yielded at least 3 million CDR3-containing paired-end reads. First-strand cDNA synthesis was performed from all RNA using the Mint cDNA synthesis kit, with priming by a TRBC-specific oligonucleotide. Following uracil-DNA glycosylase treatment, all cDNA underwent a first 18-cycle PCR with the universal primers M1SS and BC2_uni_R. The source study handled its data this way. For normalization, 1 million high-quality reads, each with a distinct molecular identifier, were randomly selected from each sample. Instead of being binned into consensus sequences, reads that shared molecular identifiers were thrown out. MiTCR, run with a Q25 quality threshold and the strictest error-elimination algorithm, handled CDR3 identification, clonotype clustering and error correction. A nonparametric unseen species model with Euler transformation was used to estimate a lower bound on total TCR beta diversity. TCRdb redid the processing of the public reads, applying fastp at Q25 and MiXCR, and retained in-frame beta chains. Each entry is one CDR3 protein sequence, shown with its most common DNA and genes. For this entry, the V and J calls and clone size follow TCRdb and not the study's own pipeline. Here the sample has 700,000 to 900,000 distinct CDR3 sequences; roughly 26% occur a single time. The ten largest clonotypes hold around 3% of the sample.

The roughly 42 donors, aged 6 to 90 years, were systemically healthy Caucasian individuals from Russia. Each donor gave about 10 milliliters of peripheral blood, drawn into EDTA-treated Vacutainer tubes. Ficoll-Paque density-gradient centrifugation was used to isolate PBMCs, with at least 6 million obtained per sample. Total RNA, at least 5 micrograms per sample, was extracted from PBMCs with Trizol reagent. For every donor, flow cytometry on a PBMC aliquot measured the percentage of naive CD45RAhigh/CD27high T cells. This sample also appeared in a second study, on T cells of mothers and their children. As the second study states: Nine systemically healthy Caucasian individuals, comprising three mothers and their six children, were included as donors. cDNA synthesis consumed the entire amount of extracted RNA, loaded at 1.5 ug RNA in each 15 ul reaction. In the second PCR, sample barcodes and 2-4 random nucleotides were introduced via the M1S primer. Over 9.5 million TCR beta CDR3 reads were obtained for each mother, and some 3.1 million reads were obtained for each child. Thymic selection shapes the output of TCR recombination in a similar way in related and unrelated pairs, and inherited differences have a minor effect. Normalized repertoire overlap was always slightly but never significantly higher in related than unrelated mother-child pairs. No persistent microchimeric T cell clones were detected, at a sensitivity of roughly 99 clones per million clonotypes. In the study, deep NGS was used to compare the TCR beta repertoires of mothers and children, and features distinguishing related mother-child pairs from unrelated individuals were sought. Mothers averaged around 40 +/- 4 years of age and children averaged roughly 11 +/- 4 years. After adapter ligation with NEBNext reagents, the libraries were sequenced on Illumina HiSeq 2000 with 100+100 nt paired-end reads. To prevent cross-contamination, the mother and child libraries were prepared one month apart and sequenced in separate runs. For each donor, somewhere between roughly 450,000 and 2,100,000 distinct TCR beta clonotypes were identified. Naive TCR beta clonotypes were estimated from low-frequency clonotypes matched to each donor's FACS-determined naive share, without sorting.

The chain links TRBV5-5 with TRBJ2-5; 8 nucleotides in the junction match TRBD1. The sample comprised blood. The source is a boy between 10 and 17 years old in good health. CDR3 region: CASSLLTGDPSQETQYF. The DNA is TGTGCCAGCAGCTTACTGACAGGGGACCCGTCCCAAGAGACCCAGTACTTC. Beyond the CDR3, the reference TRBV5-5 and TRBJ2-5 genes provide the residues; the full variable domain reads: DAGVTQSPTHLIKTRGQQVTLRCSPISGHKSVSWYQQVLGQGPQFIFQYYEKEERGRGNFPDRFSARQFPNYSSELNVNALLLGDSALYLCASSLLTGDPSQETQYFGPGTRLLVL.